These 4 T cell receptor beta chains were all obtained from the same sample, sequenced in a study of T-cell reconstitution after alpha-beta-depleted transplantation in children. Preparation of the TCRbeta library was carried out with unique molecular identifiers. In TCRdb, the PCR reads were re-called with MiXCR into one record per CDR3 protein. The table records about 980,000 distinct CDR3 sequences, roughly 29% of them present only once. The sequencing used PBMCs, mostly from graft donor cells, collected 360 days after TCRalphabeta/CD19-depleted stem cell transplant. The receptor set was obtained from a boy in the first two years of life who had a stem cell transplant for SCID, so the T cells may come from the graft donor.

This chain uses TRBV6-5 with TRBJ2-2; no clear D. V dropped 9 bases and J dropped 6 bases, with 8 bases sitting between them. The CDR3 consists of 11 residues. The germline CDR1 and CDR2 sequences are MNHEY and SVGAGI. CDR3 sequence reads: CASGVAGELFF. The CDR3 bases are TGTGCCAGTGGGGTGGCCGGGGAGCTGTTTTTT.

This clonotype was found a few times. V usage is TRBV6-1 and J usage is TRBJ1-4, with D hard to call. CDR1 is MNHNS, CDR2 SASEGT, per germline. This CDR3 is 13 amino acids long. V lost 6 bases and J lost 8, with 13 bases in between. The CDR3 DNA reads as TGTGCCAGCAGCAAATACCAAACCGAAAAACTGTTTTTT. It yields the protein CASSKYQTEKLFF.

This clonotype has only a few counts. The CDR3 spells CASSYGPSGETQYF. CDR3 DNA sequence: TGTGCCAGCAGTTACGGCCCTAGCGGGGAGACCCAGTACTTC. This chain connects TRBV6-5 to TRBJ2-5, with 8 bases identical to TRBD2. The CDR3 is 14 residues long. Germline V gene data show CDR1 as MNHEY and CDR2 as SVGAGI. V shed 2 bases, J shed 5 bases, and the junction held 4 bases outside the gene matches.

The chain combines TRBV7-9 with TRBJ2-1; the D is unclear. The CDR3 spans 14 residues. V was clipped by 5 bases and J by 6 bases, with 14 bases between them. Per the germline V gene, CDR1 is SEHNR and CDR2 is FQNEAQ (reference sequence). The CDR3 region is CASSPWTATNEQFF. In DNA, the CDR3 is TGTGCCAGCAGCCCTTGGACGGCTACCAATGAGCAGTTCTTC. Full variable domain (outside the CDR3, taken from reference TRBV7-9 and TRBJ2-1): DTGVSQNPRHKITKRGQNVTFRCDPISEHNRLYWYRQTLGQGPEFLTYFQNEAQLEKSRLLSDRFSAERPKGSFSTLEIQRTEQGDSAMYLCASSPWTATNEQFFGPGTRLTVL.